This TCR beta chain was recorded in a study of blood T cell repertoires in COVID-19. Assay: immunoSEQ multiplex PCR; the TCRdb copy retains only in-frame clones and omits some. The data contain around 330,000 clones, about 91% of them singletons. This clone occurred once. Unmatched junction bases numbered 8, after V lost 6 bases and J lost 5 bases. The CDR3 spans 15 residues. CDR1 and CDR2 from the germline V gene are SEHNR and FQNEAQ (reference sequence). The source of this sequence is a woman aged 30 to 39 with COVID-19, enrolled during active disease. The genes are TRBV7-9 and TRBJ2-3; 10 bases match TRBD2. The sequenced material came from peripheral blood. CDR3 bases: TGTGCCAGCAGACCGCTAGCGGGGGCGAAAGATACGCAGTATTTT. This gives the protein CASRPLAGAKDTQYF. Together with reference TRBV7-9 and TRBJ2-3, the CDR3 gives the full variable domain: DTGVSQNPRHKITKRGQNVTFRCDPISEHNRLYWYRQTLGQGPEFLTYFQNEAQLEKSRLLSDRFSAERPKGSFSTLEIQRTEQGDSAMYLCASRPLAGAKDTQYFGPGTRLTVL.